This T cell receptor beta chain was identified in a study of blood T cell repertoires in COVID-19. Study in general: Sites in the United States, Italy and Spain provided acute and convalescent COVID-19 samples. T cells, B-cell-depleted T cells, or PBMCs supplied cDNA or gDNA.

V lost 3 bases and J lost 6; bases outside the gene matches: 8. Germline values: CDR1 LNHNV, CDR2 YYDKDF (reference sequence). The CDR3 has 16 amino acids. Per the study methods: Amplified reference gene primers provided the basis for estimating nucleated cell counts. Data came from immunoSEQ multiplex PCR; TCRdb stores just in-frame clones and leaves some out. V and J calls and clone size are given by that table; D and trimming were obtained from the DNA. This sample has 210,000 or so clones, with 86% found just once. The receptor's source is a woman aged 45 to 65 with acute or convalescent COVID-19. The V call is TRBV15, the J call TRBJ1-5; 10 bases agree with TRBD1. Sequencing input: peripheral blood. For the CDR3, the DNA is TGTGCCACCAGCAGCCCGGGACAGGGGAGGAGTCAGCCCCAGCATTTT. Its translation is CATSSPGQGRSQPQHF.